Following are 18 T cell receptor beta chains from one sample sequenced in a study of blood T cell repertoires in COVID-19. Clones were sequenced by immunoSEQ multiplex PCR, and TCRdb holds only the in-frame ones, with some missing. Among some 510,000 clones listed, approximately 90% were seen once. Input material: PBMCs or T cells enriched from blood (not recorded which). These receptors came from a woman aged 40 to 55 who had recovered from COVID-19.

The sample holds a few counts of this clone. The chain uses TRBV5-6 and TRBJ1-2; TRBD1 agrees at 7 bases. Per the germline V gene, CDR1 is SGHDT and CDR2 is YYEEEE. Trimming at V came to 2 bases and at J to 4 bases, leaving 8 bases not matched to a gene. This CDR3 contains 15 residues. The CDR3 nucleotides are TGTGCCAGCAGCTTCGCCCAGGGGGTTGGCTATGGCTACACCTTC. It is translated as CASSFAQGVGYGYTF. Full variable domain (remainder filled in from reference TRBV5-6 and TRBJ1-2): DAGVTQSPTHLIKTRGQQVTLRCSPKSGHDTVSWYQQALGQGPQFIFQYYEEEERQRGNFPDRFSGHQFPNYSSELNVNALLLGDSALYLCASSFAQGVGYGYTFGSGTRLTVV.

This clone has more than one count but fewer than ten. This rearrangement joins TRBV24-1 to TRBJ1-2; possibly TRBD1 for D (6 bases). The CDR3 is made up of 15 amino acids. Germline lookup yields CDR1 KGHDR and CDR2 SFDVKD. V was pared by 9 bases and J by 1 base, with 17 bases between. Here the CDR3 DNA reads TGTGCCACCGGAGGCGGGGGGCAAGATAACTATGGCTACACCTTC. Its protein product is CATGGGGQDNYGYTF.

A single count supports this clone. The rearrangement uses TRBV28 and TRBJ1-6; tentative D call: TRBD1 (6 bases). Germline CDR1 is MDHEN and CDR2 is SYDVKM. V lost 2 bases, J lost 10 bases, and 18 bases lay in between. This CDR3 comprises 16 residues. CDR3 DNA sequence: TGTGCCAGCAGTTTAGAGGACCGCAGGGACACGTCACCCCTCCACTTT. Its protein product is CASSLEDRRDTSPLHF.

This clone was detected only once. For the CDR3, the DNA is TGTGCCAGCAGTTTAGGGGGAGAGGGACAGATCCCCTACGAGCAGTACTTC. It specifies CASSLGGEGQIPYEQYF. The gene calls are TRBV28 and TRBJ2-7; 7 nucleotides agree with TRBD1. The CDR3 is 17 amino acids. After removal of 2 bases from V and 2 bases from J, the junction contained 12 bases not matched to a gene. Germline loops: CDR1 MDHEN, CDR2 SYDVKM. Combining the CDR3 with reference TRBV28 and TRBJ2-7 gives the whole variable domain DVKVTQSSRYLVKRTGEKVFLECVQDMDHENMFWYRQDPGLGLRLIYFSYDVKMKEKGDIPEGYSVSREKKERFSLILESASTNQTSMYLCASSLGGEGQIPYEQYFGPGTRLTVT.

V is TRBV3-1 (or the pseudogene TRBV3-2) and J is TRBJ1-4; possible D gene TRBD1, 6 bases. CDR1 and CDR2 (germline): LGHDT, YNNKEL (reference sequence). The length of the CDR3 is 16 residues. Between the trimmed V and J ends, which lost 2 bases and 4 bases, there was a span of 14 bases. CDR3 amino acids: CASSQSAGALNEKLFF. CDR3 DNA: TGTGCCAGCAGCCAATCGGCGGGGGCCCTTAATGAAAAACTGTTTTTT.

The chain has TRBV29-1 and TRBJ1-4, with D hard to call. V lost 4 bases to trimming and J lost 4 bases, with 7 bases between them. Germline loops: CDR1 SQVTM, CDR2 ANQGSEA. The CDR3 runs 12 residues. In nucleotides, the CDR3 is TGCAGCGTTGTTGGAGGTAATGAAAAACTGTTTTTT. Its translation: CSVVGGNEKLFF.

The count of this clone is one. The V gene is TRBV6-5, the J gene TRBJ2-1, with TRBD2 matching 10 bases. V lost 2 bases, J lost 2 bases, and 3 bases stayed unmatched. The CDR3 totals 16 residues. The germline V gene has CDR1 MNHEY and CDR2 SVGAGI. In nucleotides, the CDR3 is TGTGCCAGCAGTTACCTAGCGGGAGTAACCTACAATGAGCAGTTCTTC. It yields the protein CASSYLAGVTYNEQFF.

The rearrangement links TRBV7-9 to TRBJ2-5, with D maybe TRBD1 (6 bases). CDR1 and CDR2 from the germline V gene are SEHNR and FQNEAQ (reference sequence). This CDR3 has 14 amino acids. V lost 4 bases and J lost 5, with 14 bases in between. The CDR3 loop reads CASSSPGGVETQYF. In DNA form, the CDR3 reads TGTGCCAGCAGCTCCCCTGGGGGCGTGGAGACCCAGTACTTC.

The CDR3 DNA reads TGTGCCAGCTCACCCCGGACTAGCGGGAGTTTGGATACGCAGTATTTT. Translated: CASSPRTSGSLDTQYF. This rearrangement joins TRBV18 to TRBJ2-3; 13 bases are a match to TRBD2. After removal of 3 bases from V and 6 bases from J, the junction contained 6 bases not matched to a gene. Germline lookup yields CDR1 KGHSH and CDR2 LQKENI. CDR3 size: 16 residues.

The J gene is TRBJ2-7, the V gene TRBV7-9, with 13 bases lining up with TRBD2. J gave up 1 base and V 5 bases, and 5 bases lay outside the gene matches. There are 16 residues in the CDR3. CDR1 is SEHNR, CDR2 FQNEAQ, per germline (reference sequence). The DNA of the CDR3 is TGTGCCAGCAGCCCTCGGACTAGCGGGAGTTCCTACGAGCAGTACTTC. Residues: CASSPRTSGSSYEQYF.

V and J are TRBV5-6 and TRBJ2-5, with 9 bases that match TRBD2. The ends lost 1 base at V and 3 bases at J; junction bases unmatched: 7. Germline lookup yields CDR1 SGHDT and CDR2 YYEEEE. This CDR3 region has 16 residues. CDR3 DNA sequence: TGTGCCAGCAGCTTGCTGTTTAGCGGGAGCGAAGAGACCCAGTACTTC. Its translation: CASSLLFSGSEETQYF.

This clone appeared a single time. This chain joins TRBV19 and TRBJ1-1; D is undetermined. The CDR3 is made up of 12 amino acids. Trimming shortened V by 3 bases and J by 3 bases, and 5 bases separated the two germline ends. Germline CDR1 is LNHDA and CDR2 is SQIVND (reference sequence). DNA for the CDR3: TGTGCCAGTAGTATGTCTCACACTGAAGCTTTCTTT. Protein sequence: CASSMSHTEAFF.

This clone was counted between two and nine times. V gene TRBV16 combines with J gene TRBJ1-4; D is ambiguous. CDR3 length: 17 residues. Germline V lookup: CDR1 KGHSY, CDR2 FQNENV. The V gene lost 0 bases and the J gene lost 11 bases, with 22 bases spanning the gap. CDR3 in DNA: TGTGCCAGCAGCCAATCGGCCGCAGGAGGGATACCACTCAAACTGTTTTTT. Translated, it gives CASSQSAAGGIPLKLFF.

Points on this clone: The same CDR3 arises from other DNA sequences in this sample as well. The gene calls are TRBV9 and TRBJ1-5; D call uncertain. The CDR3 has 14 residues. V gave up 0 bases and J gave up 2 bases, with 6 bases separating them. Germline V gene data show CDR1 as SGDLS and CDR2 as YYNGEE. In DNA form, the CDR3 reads TGTGCCAGCAGCGTAGACGGGGGCAATCAGCCCCAGCATTTT. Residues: CASSVDGGNQPQHF.

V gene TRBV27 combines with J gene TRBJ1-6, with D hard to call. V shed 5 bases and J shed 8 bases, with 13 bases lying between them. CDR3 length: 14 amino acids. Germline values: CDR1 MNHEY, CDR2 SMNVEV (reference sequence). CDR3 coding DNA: TGTGCCAGCAGTGGAGAGGGAATTTATTCACCCCTCCACTTT. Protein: CASSGEGIYSPLHF.

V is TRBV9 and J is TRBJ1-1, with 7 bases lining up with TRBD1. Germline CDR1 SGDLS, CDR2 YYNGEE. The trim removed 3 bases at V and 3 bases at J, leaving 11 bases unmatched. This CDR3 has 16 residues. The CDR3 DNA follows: TGTGCCAGCAGCGGGGTACAGGGGAGTTTGGACACTGAAGCTTTCTTT. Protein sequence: CASSGVQGSLDTEAFF.

In DNA form, the CDR3 reads TGTGCCAGCAGCCCACAGGGGGCTCTAGCTTTCTTT. It encodes CASSPQGALAFF. The chain is built from TRBV5-8 and TRBJ1-1; 9 bases agree with TRBD1. Germline-derived CDR1 and CDR2 are SGHTS and YDEGEE. V was clipped by 4 bases and J by 10 bases; unmatched bases: 5. This CDR3 contains 12 residues. Full variable domain (missing parts from reference TRBV5-8 and TRBJ1-1): EAGVTQSPTHLIKTRGQQATLRCSPISGHTSVYWYQQALGLGLQFLLWYDEGEERNRGNFPPRFSGRQFPNYSSELNVNALELEDSALYLCASSPQGALAFFGQGTRLTVV.

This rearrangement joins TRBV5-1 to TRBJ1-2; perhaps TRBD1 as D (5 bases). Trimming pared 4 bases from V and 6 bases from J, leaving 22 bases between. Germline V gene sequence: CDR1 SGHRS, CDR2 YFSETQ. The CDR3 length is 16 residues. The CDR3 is CASSPQAQGGADGYTF. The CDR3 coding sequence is TGCGCCAGCAGCCCCCAGGCCCAGGGAGGAGCGGATGGCTACACCTTC.